This TCR beta chain was captured by sequencing in a study of cytomegalovirus exposure and HLA in healthy donors. Across the whole study: The 130 or so validation repertoires used a platform that matched the one used for the approximately 610 first-cohort repertoires, as a later analysis reported. Overall study results and limits: According to a subsequent analysis, TCR clusters identified in the first cohort showed a tendency to co-occur across the approximately 130 validation repertoires. It was approximately 160 TCR beta chains that were listed as cytomegalovirus-associated.

The donors were in the roughly 110-subject validation cohort; that cohort was separate from the roughly 680-subject first cohort. As to this clone: Its antigen is not known.

In germline, CDR1 is SGHDT, CDR2 YYEEEE. The CDR3 spans 14 residues. V lost 0 bases, J lost 6 bases, and 4 bases stayed unmatched. The repertoire was sequenced with immunoSEQ multiplex PCR; TCRdb's copy has only in-frame clones and lacks some. Among 280,000 or so clones listed, approximately 87% were seen once. This chain joins TRBV5-6 and TRBJ2-7; 9 positions match TRBD2. This clonotype originated in a woman aged 18 to 35 in good health and CMV-seronegative. Input material: PBMCs. DNA for the CDR3: TGTGCCAGCAGCTTGGTAGCGGGAGAAGGCGAGCAGTACTTC. It specifies CASSLVAGEGEQYF. The full variable domain, rest sourced from reference TRBV5-6 and TRBJ2-7, is DAGVTQSPTHLIKTRGQQVTLRCSPKSGHDTVSWYQQALGQGPQFIFQYYEEEERQRGNFPDRFSGHQFPNYSSELNVNALLLGDSALYLCASSLVAGEGEQYFGPGTRLTVT.